This T cell receptor beta chain comes out of a study of blood T cell repertoires in COVID-19. Study-level background: COVID-19 samples collected from the United States, Italy and Spain covered acute and convalescent phases.

Clones were sequenced by immunoSEQ multiplex PCR, and TCRdb holds only the in-frame ones, with some missing. This repertoire shows under 300,000 clones, about 86% found once; its top ten account for over 7.5%. Losses at the gene ends were 4 bases for V and 7 bases for J; bases not matched to a gene: 6. CDR1 is SGHRS, CDR2 YFSETQ, per germline. The CDR3 covers 15 residues. The receptor comes from a woman older than 75 with acute or convalescent COVID-19. The V and J genes are TRBV5-1 and TRBJ2-2; TRBD2 matches 11 bases. Sequencing was carried out using peripheral blood. The CDR3 bases are TGCGCCAGCAGCCTCGGGACTAGCGGTGTCGGGGAGCTGTTTTTT. Translation: CASSLGTSGVGELFF.